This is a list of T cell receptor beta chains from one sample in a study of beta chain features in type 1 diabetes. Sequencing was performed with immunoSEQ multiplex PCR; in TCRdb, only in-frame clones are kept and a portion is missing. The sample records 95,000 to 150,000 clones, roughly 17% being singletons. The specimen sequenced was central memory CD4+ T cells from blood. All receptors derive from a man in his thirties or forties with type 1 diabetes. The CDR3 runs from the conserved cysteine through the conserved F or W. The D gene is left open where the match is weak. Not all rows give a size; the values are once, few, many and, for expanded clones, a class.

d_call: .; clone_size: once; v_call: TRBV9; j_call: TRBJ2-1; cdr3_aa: CASSVLYGTYNEQFF; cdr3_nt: TGTGCCAGCAGCGTTTTATACGGGACTTACAATGAGCAGTTCTTC
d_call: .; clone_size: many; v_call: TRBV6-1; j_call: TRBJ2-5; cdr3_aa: CASSIVGAIGETQYF; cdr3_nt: TGTGCCAGCAGCATAGTGGGGGCAATCGGAGAGACCCAGTACTTC
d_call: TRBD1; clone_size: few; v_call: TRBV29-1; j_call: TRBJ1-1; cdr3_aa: CSGRGNSGQFTEAFF; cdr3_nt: TGCAGCGGTAGAGGGAACTCGGGACAGTTCACTGAAGCTTTCTTT
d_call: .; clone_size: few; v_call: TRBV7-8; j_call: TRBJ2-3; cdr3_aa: CASTNSKRDTQYF; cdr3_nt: TGTGCCAGCACCAATTCGAAGCGAGATACGCAGTATTTT
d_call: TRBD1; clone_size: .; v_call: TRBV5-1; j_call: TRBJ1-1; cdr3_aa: CASSQPGQGTEAFF; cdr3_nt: TGCGCCAGCAGTCAACCGGGACAGGGTACTGAAGCTTTCTTT
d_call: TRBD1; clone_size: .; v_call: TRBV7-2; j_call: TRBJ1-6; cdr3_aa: CASSSRDRAVSPLHF; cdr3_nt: TGTGCCAGCAGCTCCCGGGACAGGGCGGTTTCACCCCTCCACTTT
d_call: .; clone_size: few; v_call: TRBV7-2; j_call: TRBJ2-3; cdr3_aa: CASSPAPGTDTQYF; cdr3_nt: TGTGCCAGCAGCCCCGCACCGGGGACAGATACGCAGTATTTT
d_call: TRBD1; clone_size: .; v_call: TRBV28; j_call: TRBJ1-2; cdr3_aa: CASSSGQGDVYGYTF; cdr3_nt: TGTGCCAGCAGTTCCGGACAGGGGGATGTCTATGGCTACACCTTC
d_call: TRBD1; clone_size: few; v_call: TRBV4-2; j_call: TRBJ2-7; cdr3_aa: CASSHGTRGQGYEQYF; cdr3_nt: TGTGCCAGCAGCCACGGGACCAGGGGACAGGGCTACGAGCAGTACTTC
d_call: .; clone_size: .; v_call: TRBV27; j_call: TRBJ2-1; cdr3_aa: CASSLYPSSYNEQFF; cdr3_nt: TGTGCCAGCAGTTTATATCCTAGTTCCTACAATGAGCAGTTCTTC
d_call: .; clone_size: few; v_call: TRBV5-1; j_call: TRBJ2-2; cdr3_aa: CASSHGNANTGELFF; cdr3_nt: TGCGCCAGCAGCCATGGGAACGCGAACACCGGGGAGCTGTTTTTT
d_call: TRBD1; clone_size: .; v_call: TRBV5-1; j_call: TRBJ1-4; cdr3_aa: CASSGQGTTNEKLFF; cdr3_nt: TGCGCCAGCAGCGGACAGGGTACAACTAATGAAAAACTGTTTTTT
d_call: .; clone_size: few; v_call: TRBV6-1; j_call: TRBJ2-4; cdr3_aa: CASRLGTEYF; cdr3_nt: TGTGCCAGCAGACTCGGGACTGAGTACTTC
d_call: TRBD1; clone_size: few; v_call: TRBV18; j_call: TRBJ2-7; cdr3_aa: CASSPDRPKEQYF; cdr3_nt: TGTGCCAGCTCACCGGACAGGCCAAAGGAGCAGTACTTC
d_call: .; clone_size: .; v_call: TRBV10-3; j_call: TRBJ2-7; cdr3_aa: CAISGGTDSYEQYF; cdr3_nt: TGTGCCATCAGTGGCGGGACAGACTCCTACGAGCAGTACTTC
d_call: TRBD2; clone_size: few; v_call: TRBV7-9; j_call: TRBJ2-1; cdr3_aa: CASSKNSVTSAPGQFF; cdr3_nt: TGTGCCAGCAGCAAAAACTCCGTAACTAGCGCTCCAGGGCAGTTCTTC
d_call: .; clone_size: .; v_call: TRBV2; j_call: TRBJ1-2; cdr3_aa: CASSETTAYGYTF; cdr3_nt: TGTGCCAGCAGTGAAACGACAGCCTATGGCTACACCTTC
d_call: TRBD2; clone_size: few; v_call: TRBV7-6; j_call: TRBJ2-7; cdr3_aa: CASSSTSGGVGEQYF; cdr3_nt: TGTGCCAGCAGCTCAACTAGCGGGGGGGTCGGCGAGCAGTACTTC
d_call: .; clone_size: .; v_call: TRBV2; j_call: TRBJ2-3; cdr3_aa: CASSVFGTDTQYF; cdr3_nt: TGTGCCAGCAGTGTTTTCGGCACAGATACGCAGTATTTT
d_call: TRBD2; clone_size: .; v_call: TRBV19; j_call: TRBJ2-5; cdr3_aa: CASSIEGISAGVQETQYF; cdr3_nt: TGTGCCAGTAGTATCGAGGGGATATCGGCGGGGGTGCAAGAGACCCAGTACTTC
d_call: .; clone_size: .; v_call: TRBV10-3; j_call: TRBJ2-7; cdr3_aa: CAISRTGYEQYF; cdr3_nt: TGTGCCATCAGTCGGACTGGCTACGAGCAGTACTTC
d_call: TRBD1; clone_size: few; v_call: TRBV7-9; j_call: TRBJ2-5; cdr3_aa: CASSWGTGLIQETQYF; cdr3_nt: TGTGCCAGCAGCTGGGGGACAGGGCTAATCCAAGAGACCCAGTACTTC
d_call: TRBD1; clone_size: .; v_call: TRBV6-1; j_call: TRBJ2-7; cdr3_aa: CASSDGQGYEQYF; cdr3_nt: TGTGCCAGCAGTGATGGACAGGGGTACGAGCAGTACTTC
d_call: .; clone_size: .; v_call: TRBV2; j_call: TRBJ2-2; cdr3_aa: CASSVSIGQMNTGELFF; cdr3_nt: TGTGCCAGCAGTGTGAGCATAGGACAGATGAACACCGGGGAGCTGTTTTTT
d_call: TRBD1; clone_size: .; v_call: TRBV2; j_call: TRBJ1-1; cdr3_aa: CASSVFETGVEAFF; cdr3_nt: TGTGCCAGCAGTGTCTTCGAGACAGGGGTTGAAGCTTTCTTT
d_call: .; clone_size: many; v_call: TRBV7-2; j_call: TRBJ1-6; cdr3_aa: CASSDRSYNSPLHF; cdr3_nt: TGTGCCAGCAGCGACAGGAGCTATAATTCACCCCTCCACTTT
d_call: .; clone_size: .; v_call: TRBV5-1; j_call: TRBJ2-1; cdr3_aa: CASSSYQGHNEQFF; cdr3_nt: TGCGCCAGCAGCTCTTATCAGGGCCACAATGAGCAGTTCTTC
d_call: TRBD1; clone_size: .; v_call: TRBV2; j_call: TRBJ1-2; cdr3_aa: CATFRGDRDYGYTF; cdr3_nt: TGTGCCACCTTTAGGGGAGACAGGGACTATGGCTACACCTTC
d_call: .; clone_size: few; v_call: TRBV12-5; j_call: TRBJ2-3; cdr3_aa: CASGLPGGSNTQYF; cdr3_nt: TGTGCTAGTGGTTTGCCTGGCGGGTCTAATACGCAGTATTTT
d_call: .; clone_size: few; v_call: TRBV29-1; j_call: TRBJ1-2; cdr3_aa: CSVGAGVNYGYTF; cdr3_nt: TGCAGCGTTGGTGCGGGCGTAAACTATGGCTACACCTTC
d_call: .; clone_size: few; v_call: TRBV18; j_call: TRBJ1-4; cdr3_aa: CASSPPGDKKLFF; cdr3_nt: TGTGCCAGCTCACCCCCCGGGGATAAAAAACTGTTTTTT
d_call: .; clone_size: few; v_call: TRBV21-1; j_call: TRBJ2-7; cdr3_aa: CASSKEGGVSYEQYF; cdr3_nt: TGTGCCAGCAGCAAAGAGGGAGGTGTCTCCTACGAGCAGTACTTC
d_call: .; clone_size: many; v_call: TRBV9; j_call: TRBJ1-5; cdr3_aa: CASSVGTGNNQPQHF; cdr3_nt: TGTGCCAGCAGCGTAGGTACAGGGAACAATCAGCCCCAGCATTTT
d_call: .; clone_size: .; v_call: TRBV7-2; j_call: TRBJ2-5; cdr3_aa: CASSPSGPYQETQYF; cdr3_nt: TGTGCCAGCAGCCCATCGGGCCCGTACCAAGAGACCCAGTACTTC
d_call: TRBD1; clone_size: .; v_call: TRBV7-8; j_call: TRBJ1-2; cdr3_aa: CASSASLTGAAGYTF; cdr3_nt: TGTGCCAGCAGCGCCAGTCTGACAGGGGCGGCCGGCTACACCTTC
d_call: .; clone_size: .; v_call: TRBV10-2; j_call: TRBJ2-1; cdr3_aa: CASSESHAGASSYNEQFF; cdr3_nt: TGCGCCAGCAGTGAGTCCCATGCGGGGGCCAGCTCCTACAATGAGCAGTTCTTC
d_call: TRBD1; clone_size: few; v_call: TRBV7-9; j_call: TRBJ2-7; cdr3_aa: CASSPGDRALSYEQYF; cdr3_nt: TGTGCCAGCAGCCCCGGGGACAGGGCCCTCTCCTACGAGCAGTACTTC
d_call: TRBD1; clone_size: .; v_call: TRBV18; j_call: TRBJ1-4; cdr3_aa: CASSPDRVVEKLFF; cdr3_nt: TGTGCCAGCTCACCGGACAGGGTGGTTGAAAAACTGTTTTTT
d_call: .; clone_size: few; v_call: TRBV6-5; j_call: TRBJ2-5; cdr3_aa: CASRTAQETQYF; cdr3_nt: TGTGCCAGCAGGACAGCGCAAGAGACCCAGTACTTC
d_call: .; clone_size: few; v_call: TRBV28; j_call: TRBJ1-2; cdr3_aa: CASSLFGRGYGYTF; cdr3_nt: TGTGCCAGCAGTTTATTTGGACGGGGGTATGGCTACACCTTC
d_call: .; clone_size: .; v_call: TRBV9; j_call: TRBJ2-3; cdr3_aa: CASSFRLSDTQYF; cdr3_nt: TGTGCCAGCAGCTTCCGACTATCCGATACGCAGTATTTT
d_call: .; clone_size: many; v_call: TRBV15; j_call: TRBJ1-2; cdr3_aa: CATSSSTVGGVYGYTF; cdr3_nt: TGTGCCACCAGCAGTAGCACGGTCGGGGGAGTCTATGGCTACACCTTC
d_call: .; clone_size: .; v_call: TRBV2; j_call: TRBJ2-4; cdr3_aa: CASSETQNIQYF; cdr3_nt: TGTGCCAGCAGTGAGACCCAAAACATTCAGTACTTC
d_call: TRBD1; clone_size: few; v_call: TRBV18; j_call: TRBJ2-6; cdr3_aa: CASSPTGGAGAGANVLTF; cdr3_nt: TGTGCCAGCTCACCGACAGGGGGCGCAGGGGCTGGGGCCAACGTCCTGACTTTC
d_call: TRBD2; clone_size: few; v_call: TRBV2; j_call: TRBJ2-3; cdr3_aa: CASRRTSGTDTQYF; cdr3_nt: TGTGCCAGCAGAAGGACTAGCGGGACAGATACGCAGTATTTT
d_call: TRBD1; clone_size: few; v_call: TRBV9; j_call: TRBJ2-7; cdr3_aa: CASSPRTGQFPYEQYF; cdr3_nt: TGTGCCAGCAGCCCGAGGACAGGGCAGTTTCCCTACGAGCAGTACTTC
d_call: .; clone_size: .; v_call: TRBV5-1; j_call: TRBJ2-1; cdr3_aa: CASSFPTAFSNEQFF; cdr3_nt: TGCGCCAGCAGCTTCCCTACGGCCTTTAGCAATGAGCAGTTCTTC
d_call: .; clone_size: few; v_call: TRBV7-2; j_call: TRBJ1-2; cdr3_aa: CASSPRTAGYTF; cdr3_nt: TGTGCCAGCAGCCCCAGGACCGCTGGCTACACCTTC
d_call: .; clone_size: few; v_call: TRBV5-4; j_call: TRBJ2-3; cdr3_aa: CASSLAGSTDTQYF; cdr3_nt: TGTGCCAGCAGCTTGGCGGGGAGCACAGATACGCAGTATTTT
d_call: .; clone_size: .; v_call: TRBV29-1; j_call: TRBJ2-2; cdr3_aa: CSGRGYDTGELFF; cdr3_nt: TGCAGCGGACGAGGATACGACACCGGGGAGCTGTTTTTT